The present T cell receptor beta chain was sequenced within a study of monozygotic twins with inflammatory bowel disease (dated by TCRdb to the late 2010s). Some background on the complete study: In total, approximately 28 monozygotic twin pairs made up the full study: 19 Danish pairs, all IBD-discordant, plus nine German pairs, of which four were IBD-concordant and five were IBD-discordant. Disease-associated traits were sought mainly through comparisons between IBD patients and their genetically identical healthy co-twins within discordant pairs. Each individual had, on average, about 151 000 unique TCRalpha sequences and 181 000 unique TCRbeta sequences available for analysis. Broader findings and caveats from the paper: Compared with healthy twins, IBD patients had fewer clonotypes in common with other individuals, a difference most pronounced in patients showing signs of disease activity. Background noise and inter-individual variability may have been introduced into the repertoires by the differing immunosuppressive treatments among patients. The analysis was unable to tell apart different T cell subtypes. TCRbeta repertoire diversity, by inverse Simpson index, was decreased in IBD patients compared with their healthy co-twins. The results gave no support for a single strong signal or clonotype linked to IBD. Repertoire similarity did not differ between concordant and discordant twins, which could be due to limited statistical power.

Libraries were built with 5' RACE. Each TCR library was prepared from roughly 3.5 ug of total RNA. For each sample, cDNA synthesis was carried out in eight separate reactions using SMARTScribe reverse transcriptase. Unique molecular identifiers containing a 6-nucleotide sample barcode were introduced through template switching during cDNA synthesis. Two nested PCRs of around 16 and 10 cycles amplified the TCRalpha and TCRbeta cDNA, and bead purification followed each PCR. Before amplification, cDNA was treated with uracil DNA-glycosylase and purified using the QIAquick PCR purification kit. The second PCR added Illumina TruSeq-compatible adapters along with sample-specific barcodes. Library quality and concentration were assessed using TapeStation and Qubit, and about 5 ng of each library was pooled. Sequencing of pooled libraries was carried out on an Illumina HiSeq2500 single-index Rapid Run using 2 x 100 bp reads and custom sequencing primers. The paper's data handling went like this. MiGEC version 1.2.6 was used for UMI-based consensus assembly, which corrected PCR and sequencing errors. V(D)J alignment, clonotype assembly and CDR3 extraction were performed with MiXCR version 2.1.1. Normalisation of gene usage, clonotype sharing and MAIT/NKT TCR abundance was achieved by analysing the top 1000, 10 000 and 20 000 clonotypes per sample. Diversity was computed as the inverse Simpson index with the vegan R package after downsampling to 27 000 UMIs. Paired Mann-Whitney U tests on discordant twin pairs were used, with Benjamini-Hochberg multiple-testing correction. TCRdb reprocessed the reads, and each CDR3 protein sequence is entered once, without DNA. The V and J calls reflect TCRdb's pipeline rather than the authors' work. This sample's table carries approximately 330,000 distinct CDR3 sequences. The ten biggest clones cover under 2.5% of the sample.

CDR1 LGHNA and CDR2 YNFKEQ are derived from the germline V gene. Its CDR3 holds 16 amino acids, cysteine through phenylalanine. The coding DNA is unavailable. An approximately 2.5 ml peripheral blood sample was drawn into PAXgene tubes per donor and stored at -80°C. Without any T cell sorting, total RNA was extracted from whole blood using the PAXgene blood miRNA kit on an automated QIAcube. Deep TCRalpha and TCRbeta repertoire profiling with unique molecular barcoding was performed on peripheral blood of monozygotic twin pairs concordant or discordant for inflammatory bowel disease. Smoking habits were recorded for all twin pairs, and each individual was classified as a current, former or never smoker. Comment on this clonotype: Its antigen remains unidentified.

The source material was blood. The receptor was derived from a human donor with ulcerative colitis or Crohn's disease, or a healthy co-twin of an affected twin (not recorded which). The rearranged chain carries TRBV4-2 and TRBJ1-4. The CDR3 region reads CASSQESTATNEKLFF.